Listed below are T cell receptor beta chains from one sample, sequenced in a study of blood T cell repertoires in COVID-19. The method was immunoSEQ multiplex PCR; TCRdb's version includes in-frame clones alone and lacks a portion of them. The repertoire consists of approximately 65,000 clones, with more than 65% occurring once and the leading ten covering about a fifth. The sequencing sample was made of peripheral blood. The receptor source for this set is a woman of 80 years or more with active or convalescent COVID-19. Each CDR3 is given with its conserved first and last residue. The D gene is left open where the match is weak. A clone size is listed for some rows: how often the clone was seen (once, few, many), or a class if it is expanded.

CDR3: CARSVGGAVGYGYTF; DNA: TGTGCCCGCAGCGTCGGGGGGGCGGTAGGGTATGGCTACACCTTC; V: TRBV9; D: NA; J: TRBJ1-2; size: NA
CDR3: CASSSPVPAGGSYEQYF; DNA: TGTGCCAGCAGCTCGCCCGTCCCGGCGGGGGGTTCGTACGAGCAGTACTTC; V: TRBV5-4; D: TRBD2; J: TRBJ2-7; size: NA
CDR3: CASRSEGTEAFF; DNA: TGTGCCAGCAGATCGGAGGGCACTGAAGCTTTCTTT; V: TRBV2; D: NA; J: TRBJ1-1; size: NA
CDR3: CASQERPGGNQPQHF; DNA: TGCGCCAGCCAGGAAAGGCCAGGGGGAAATCAGCCCCAGCATTTT; V: TRBV5-1; D: TRBD1; J: TRBJ1-5; size: NA
CDR3: CASTRSPGGGYTF; DNA: TGTGCCAGCACCCGCAGCCCGGGAGGGGGCTACACCTTC; V: TRBV6-5; D: NA; J: TRBJ1-2; size: NA
CDR3: CASTSGTGVNEQFF; DNA: TGTGCCAGTACCTCCGGGACAGGTGTCAATGAGCAGTTCTTC; V: TRBV19; D: TRBD1; J: TRBJ2-1; size: once
CDR3: CASSPSTGTGYEKLFF; DNA: TGTGCCAGCAGCCCAAGCACCGGGACAGGGTACGAAAAACTGTTTTTT; V: TRBV28; D: TRBD1; J: TRBJ1-4; size: NA
CDR3: CASRKGTAYEQYF; DNA: TGTGCCAGCAGAAAAGGGACAGCCTACGAGCAGTACTTC; V: TRBV3-1/TRBV3-2; D: TRBD1; J: TRBJ2-7; size: few
CDR3: CASSPRTTGWSYGYTF; DNA: TGTGCCAGCAGCCCCCGCACGACAGGGTGGTCATATGGCTACACCTTC; V: TRBV14; D: TRBD1; J: TRBJ1-2; size: NA
CDR3: CASSFVSGGDETQYF; DNA: TGCGCCAGCAGCTTCGTTAGCGGGGGAGATGAGACCCAGTACTTC; V: TRBV5-1; D: TRBD2; J: TRBJ2-5; size: once
CDR3: CASSQSRGGYNEQFF; DNA: TGTGCCAGCAGCCAGTCCCGGGGGGGGTACAATGAGCAGTTCTTC; V: TRBV3-1/TRBV3-2; D: TRBD2; J: TRBJ2-1; size: NA
CDR3: CASSFHSEAFF; DNA: TGTGCCAGCAGCTTCCACTCTGAAGCTTTCTTT; V: TRBV11-3; D: NA; J: TRBJ1-1; size: once
CDR3: CASSLSAGRGNTIYF; DNA: TGTGCCAGCAGTTTATCAGCAGGTCGTGGAAACACCATATATTTT; V: TRBV27; D: NA; J: TRBJ1-3; size: NA
CDR3: CASSRAGAKTQYF; DNA: TGTGCCAGCAGCCGCGCAGGGGCGAAGACCCAGTACTTC; V: TRBV12-3/TRBV12-4; D: NA; J: TRBJ2-5; size: once
CDR3: CASRAVGGVYNEQFF; DNA: TGTGCCAGCAGAGCCGTCGGCGGGGTCTACAATGAGCAGTTCTTC; V: TRBV6-5; D: NA; J: TRBJ2-1; size: NA
CDR3: CAGETGSTDTQYF; DNA: TGTGCCGGAGAGACAGGGAGCACAGATACGCAGTATTTT; V: TRBV2; D: TRBD1; J: TRBJ2-3; size: NA
CDR3: CAWVDRDSYEQYF; DNA: TGTGCCTGGGTCGACAGGGACTCCTACGAGCAGTACTTC; V: TRBV30; D: TRBD1; J: TRBJ2-7; size: NA
CDR3: CASRGGQGDTGELFF; DNA: TGTGCCAGCAGGGGGGGACAGGGCGACACCGGGGAGCTGTTTTTT; V: TRBV2; D: TRBD1; J: TRBJ2-2; size: once
CDR3: CARTSGGSTNTGELFF; DNA: TGTGCCAGGACTAGCGGGGGGTCAACGAACACCGGGGAGCTGTTTTTT; V: TRBV27; D: TRBD2; J: TRBJ2-2; size: NA
CDR3: CASSLGGLNTQYF; DNA: TGCGCCAGCAGCTTGGGCGGTCTGAATACGCAGTATTTT; V: TRBV5-1; D: NA; J: TRBJ2-3; size: NA
CDR3: CASSPGTGRLTGYTF; DNA: TGTGCCAGCAGCCCCGGGACAGGGCGTTTAACAGGCTACACCTTC; V: TRBV7-9; D: TRBD1; J: TRBJ1-2; size: many
CDR3: CASSLMGTGLGYTF; DNA: TGTGCCAGCAGCCTAATGGGGACAGGGTTAGGCTACACCTTC; V: TRBV7-9; D: TRBD1; J: TRBJ1-2; size: few
CDR3: CASSSGPGDIAYNEQFF; DNA: TGTGCCAGCAGCTCCGGCCCAGGGGATATCGCCTACAATGAGCAGTTCTTC; V: TRBV5-6; D: NA; J: TRBJ2-1; size: NA
CDR3: CASSEAAGNSEAFF; DNA: TGTGCCAGCAGTGAAGCGGCAGGGAATTCTGAAGCTTTCTTT; V: TRBV6-1; D: NA; J: TRBJ1-1; size: NA
CDR3: CASRTENNSPLHF; DNA: TGTGCCAGCAGGACAGAGAATAATTCACCCCTCCACTTT; V: TRBV2; D: NA; J: TRBJ1-6; size: once
CDR3: CASSPWTGGSGNEQFF; DNA: TGTGCCAGCAGTCCGTGGACAGGGGGGAGTGGGAATGAGCAGTTCTTC; V: TRBV27; D: TRBD1; J: TRBJ2-1; size: once
CDR3: CAISESTGGADIQYF; DNA: TGTGCCATCAGTGAGTCGACAGGGGGGGCAGACATTCAGTACTTC; V: TRBV10-3; D: TRBD1; J: TRBJ2-4; size: NA
CDR3: CASSPSTDSPLHF; DNA: TGTGCCAGCAGCCCCTCGACAGATTCACCCCTCCACTTT; V: TRBV9; D: NA; J: TRBJ1-6; size: NA
CDR3: CASSPPTVDKRSYNEQFF; DNA: TGTGCCAGCAGCCCCCCCACGGTGGACAAGCGCTCCTACAATGAGCAGTTCTTC; V: TRBV5-4; D: NA; J: TRBJ2-1; size: NA
CDR3: CASKKPQGLGEQYF; DNA: TGTGCCAGCAAAAAACCCCAGGGGCTGGGCGAGCAGTACTTC; V: TRBV6-5; D: NA; J: TRBJ2-7; size: NA
CDR3: CASKIGGALNTEAFF; DNA: TGTGCCAGTAAAATAGGGGGGGCGCTTAACACTGAAGCTTTCTTT; V: TRBV19; D: NA; J: TRBJ1-1; size: once
CDR3: CASQRRLDFTDTQYF; DNA: TGTGCTTCCCAACGGAGGCTAGATTTCACAGATACGCAGTATTTT; V: TRBV6-5; D: NA; J: TRBJ2-3; size: NA
CDR3: CASSLSRGVNYGYTF; DNA: TGCGCCAGCAGCTTAAGCAGGGGAGTAAACTATGGCTACACCTTC; V: TRBV5-1; D: NA; J: TRBJ1-2; size: few
CDR3: CASSLQGPNTEAFF; DNA: TGCGCCAGCAGCTTACAGGGCCCTAACACTGAAGCTTTCTTT; V: TRBV5-1; D: NA; J: TRBJ1-1; size: NA
CDR3: CAISLDRGNSGNTIYF; DNA: TGTGCCATCAGTCTGGACAGGGGCAACTCTGGAAACACCATATATTTT; V: TRBV10-3; D: TRBD1; J: TRBJ1-3; size: NA
CDR3: CASSQKRQGSGNEQFF; DNA: TGTGCCAGCAGCCAGAAGCGACAGGGAAGTGGGAATGAGCAGTTCTTC; V: TRBV7-8; D: TRBD1; J: TRBJ2-1; size: once
CDR3: CAWSAGFNTDTQYF; DNA: TGTGCCTGGAGTGCGGGGTTCAACACAGATACGCAGTATTTT; V: TRBV30; D: NA; J: TRBJ2-3; size: NA
CDR3: CASSVLAGGNGETQYF; DNA: TGTGCCAGCAGCGTACTAGCGGGGGGCAATGGAGAGACCCAGTACTTC; V: TRBV7-2; D: TRBD2; J: TRBJ2-5; size: NA
CDR3: CASSLTGPANYGYTF; DNA: TGTGCCAGCAGCCTCACAGGGCCCGCTAACTATGGCTACACCTTC; V: TRBV7-2; D: NA; J: TRBJ1-2; size: NA
CDR3: CASRGTGWGTEAFF; DNA: TGTGCCAGCCGAGGGACAGGGTGGGGTACTGAAGCTTTCTTT; V: TRBV6-5; D: TRBD1; J: TRBJ1-1; size: NA
CDR3: CASSVASQNNYGYTF; DNA: TGTGCCAGCAGCGTAGCTAGCCAGAATAACTATGGCTACACCTTC; V: TRBV9; D: NA; J: TRBJ1-2; size: NA
CDR3: CASSPRLAGGRDNEQFF; DNA: TGTGCCAGCAGCCCACGACTAGCGGGGGGGCGTGATAATGAGCAGTTCTTC; V: TRBV7-9; D: TRBD2; J: TRBJ2-1; size: NA
CDR3: CASSRRTGEDTQYF; DNA: TGTGCCAGCAGTAGACGGACAGGGGAAGATACGCAGTATTTT; V: TRBV6-5; D: TRBD1; J: TRBJ2-3; size: NA
CDR3: CASSSQGDYGYTF; DNA: TGCGCCAGCAGCTCACAGGGTGACTATGGCTACACCTTC; V: TRBV5-1; D: NA; J: TRBJ1-2; size: NA
CDR3: CASSPILTRENTDTQYF; DNA: TGCGCCAGCAGCCCTATTTTGACTAGAGAGAACACAGATACGCAGTATTTT; V: TRBV4-1; D: NA; J: TRBJ2-3; size: NA
CDR3: CASSQFDTDYGYTF; DNA: TGTGCCAGCAGCCAATTCGACACCGACTATGGCTACACCTTC; V: TRBV4-2; D: NA; J: TRBJ1-2; size: NA
CDR3: CASTHLGQGTKYEQYF; DNA: TGTGCCAGCACCCATCTCGGGCAGGGGACAAAGTACGAGCAGTACTTC; V: TRBV6-4; D: NA; J: TRBJ2-7; size: NA
CDR3: CATSDGTKAFF; DNA: TGTGCCACCAGTGACGGGACAAAAGCTTTCTTT; V: TRBV24-1; D: NA; J: TRBJ1-1; size: NA
CDR3: CASSPQAGNTEAFF; DNA: TGTGCCAGCTCACCACAGGCGGGAAACACTGAAGCTTTCTTT; V: TRBV18; D: NA; J: TRBJ1-1; size: once
CDR3: CASSPGRGYNTGELFF; DNA: TGTGCCAGCAGCCCCGGCAGGGGATATAACACCGGGGAGCTGTTTTTT; V: TRBV7-3; D: NA; J: TRBJ2-2; size: NA
CDR3: CASSLLRGPNTGELFF; DNA: TGTGCCAGCAGCCTACTTAGGGGGCCGAACACCGGGGAGCTGTTTTTT; V: TRBV2; D: TRBD1; J: TRBJ2-2; size: NA
CDR3: CASSELTGGYTF; DNA: TGTGCCAGCAGTGAACTAACGGGGGGCTACACCTTC; V: TRBV6-1; D: NA; J: TRBJ1-2; size: NA
CDR3: CASSESAGGPDTQYF; DNA: TGTGCCAGCAGTGAATCTGCGGGGGGGCCAGATACGCAGTATTTT; V: TRBV6-1; D: TRBD2; J: TRBJ2-3; size: once
CDR3: CASSYRTGEVYEQYF; DNA: TGTGCCAGCAGCTACCGGACAGGGGAAGTCTACGAGCAGTACTTC; V: TRBV5-5; D: TRBD1; J: TRBJ2-7; size: few